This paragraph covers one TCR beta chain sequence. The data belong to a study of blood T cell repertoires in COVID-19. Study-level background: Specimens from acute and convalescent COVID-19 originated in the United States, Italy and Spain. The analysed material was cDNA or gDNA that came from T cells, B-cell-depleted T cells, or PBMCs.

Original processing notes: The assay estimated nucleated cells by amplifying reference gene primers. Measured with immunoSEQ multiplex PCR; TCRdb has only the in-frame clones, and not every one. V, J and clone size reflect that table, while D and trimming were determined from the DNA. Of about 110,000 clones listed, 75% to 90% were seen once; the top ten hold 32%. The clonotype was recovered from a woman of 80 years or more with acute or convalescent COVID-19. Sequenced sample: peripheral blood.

CDR3 coding DNA: TGTGCCAGCTCACCTAAACAGGGGAGCAATCAGCCCCAGCATTTT. Protein product: CASSPKQGSNQPQHF. This chain joins TRBV18 and TRBJ1-5; 7 bases are shared with TRBD1. The CDR3 contains 15 residues. The V segment lost 3 bases and the J segment 1 base; nucleotides outside the gene matches: 3. Germline V gene data show CDR1 as KGHSH and CDR2 as LQKENI.